These T cell receptor beta chains were read from a single sample in a study of CD8+ T cells in alopecia areata. Measured with immunoSEQ multiplex PCR; TCRdb has only the in-frame clones, and not every one. The sample includes 90,000 to 120,000 clones, roughly 89% seen only once; the top ten take around a quarter. The source was CD8+ T cells sorted from blood, collected at week 24, from a patient treated with tofacitinib. The receptors derive from a human donor with alopecia areata. Both conserved end residues are trimmed from each CDR3. Each record gives: V gene, CDR3 length, J gene, CDR3 protein.

TRBV4-3	11	TRBJ2-7	ASSQGGGSEQY
TRBV5-4	9	TRBJ2-1	ASSLGDYRF
TRBV29-1	9	TRBJ2-4	SVEAQNIQY
TRBV6-5	14	TRBJ2-7	ASSYSTSGGSDEQY
TRBV11-3	15	TRBJ2-5	ASSSHRRGYGQETQY
TRBV6-6	12	TRBJ2-5	ASSYRLVRETQY
TRBV7-6	13	TRBJ2-6	ASSPEDSGANVLT
TRBV29-1	12	TRBJ2-7	SVDGTDRGSEQY
TRBV4-1	15	TRBJ2-3	ASSQDGSGGSTDTQY
TRBV6-5	11	TRBJ2-3	ASSYSAPDTQY
TRBV7-8	13	TRBJ2-2	ASSSRQGNTGELF
TRBV6-5	13	TRBJ2-7	ASSPFGGSSYEQY
TRBV29-1	11	TRBJ2-7	SVFDRGDYEQY
TRBV29-1	13	TRBJ2-7	SVEYRDRRSYEQY
TRBV30	9	TRBJ1-6	AWMLNSPLH
TRBV5-6	10	TRBJ2-2	ASSYGTSRLF
TRBV7-2	13	TRBJ2-7	ASSLADDGSHEQY
TRBV4-2	13	TRBJ2-4	ASSQDRTGKNIQY
TRBV19	11	TRBJ2-6	ASSYSGANVLT
TRBV4-1	13	TRBJ2-2	ASSPLNSNTGELF
TRBV2	12	TRBJ2-5	ASSESTGWETQY